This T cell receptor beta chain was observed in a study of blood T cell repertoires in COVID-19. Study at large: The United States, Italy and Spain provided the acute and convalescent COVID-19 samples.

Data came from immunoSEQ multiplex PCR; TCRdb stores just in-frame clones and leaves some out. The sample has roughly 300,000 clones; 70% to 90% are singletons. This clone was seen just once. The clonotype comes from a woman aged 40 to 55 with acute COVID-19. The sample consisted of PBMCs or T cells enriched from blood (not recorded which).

This CDR3 reads CASSSRGGAGGSGELFF. The DNA of the CDR3 is TGTGCCAGCAGCTCGAGAGGGGGAGCGGGAGGATCGGGGGAGCTGTTTTTT. This chain uses TRBV7-6 with TRBJ2-2; 9 nucleotides agree with TRBD2. With V trimmed by 4 bases and J by 8 bases, 14 bases remained unmatched. The germline CDR1 and CDR2 sequences are SGHVS and FNYEAQ. This CDR3 has 17 residues. Drawing the rest from reference TRBV7-6 and TRBJ2-2, the complete variable domain is GAGVSQSPRYKVTKRGQDVALRCDPISGHVSLYWYRQALGQGPEFLTYFNYEAQQDKSGLPNDRFSAERPEGSISTLTIQRTEQRDSAMYRCASSSRGGAGGSGELFFGEGSRLTVL.